The TCR beta chain described here comes from a study of control samples from healthy donors and cancer patients. This clone was recorded once. Germline V gene data show CDR1 as SGHVS and CDR2 as FNYEAQ. This CDR3 comprises 15 residues. V lost 5 bases to trimming and J lost 6 bases, with 17 bases between them. Clones were sequenced by immunoSEQ multiplex PCR, and TCRdb holds only the in-frame ones, with some missing. The table records tens of thousands of clones, approximately 84% of them present only once. The V gene is TRBV7-6, the J gene TRBJ1-5; D call uncertain. This TCR derives from a woman between 50 and 59 years old with lung cancer. The sample taken for sequencing was PBMCs. The CDR3: CASSPGPGEGQPQHF. The CDR3 DNA reads TGTGCCAGCAGCCCCGGACCCGGGGAGGGTCAGCCCCAGCATTTT.